Sequencing of this T cell receptor (beta chain) was carried out in a study of shared clonotypes between healthy human individuals. Produced via immunoSEQ multiplex PCR; TCRdb's table is partial and in-frame only. The repertoire holds 110,000 or so clones, with 55% to 70% as singletons. This CDR3 is built from 17 residues. Trimming at V came to 3 bases and at J to 7 bases, leaving 14 bases not matched to a gene. Germline CDR1 MDHEN, CDR2 SYDVKM. This rearrangement joins TRBV28 to TRBJ2-5, with TRBD1 identical over 10 bases. Sequencing used memory CD8+ T cells sorted from blood. Regarding subset: CD45RO+ cells pooled with CCR7-negative TemRA cells. This TCR was sampled from a woman in her twenties or thirties in good health. DNA for the CDR3: TGTGCCAGCAGTTTCGGGACAGGGGAGCGCCGTACGGGGACCCAGTACTTC. Translated: CASSFGTGERRTGTQYF.